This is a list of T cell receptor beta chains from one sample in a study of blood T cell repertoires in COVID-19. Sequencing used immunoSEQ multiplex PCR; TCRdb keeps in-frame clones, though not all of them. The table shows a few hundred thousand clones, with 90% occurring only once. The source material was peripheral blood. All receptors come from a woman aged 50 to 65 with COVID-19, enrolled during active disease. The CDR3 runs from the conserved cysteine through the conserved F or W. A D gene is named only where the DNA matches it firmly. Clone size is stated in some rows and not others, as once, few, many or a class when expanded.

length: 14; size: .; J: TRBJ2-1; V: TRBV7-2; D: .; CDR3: CASSLGGPTHEQFF; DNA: TGTGCCAGCAGCTTAGGCGGGCCGACCCACGAGCAGTTCTTC
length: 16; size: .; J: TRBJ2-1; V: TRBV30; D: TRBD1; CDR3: CAWRAIRDSPYNEQFF; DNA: TGTGCCTGGAGGGCGATCCGGGACAGCCCTTACAATGAGCAGTTCTTC
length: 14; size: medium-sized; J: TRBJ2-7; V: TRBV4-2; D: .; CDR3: CASSPGGALGEQYF; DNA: TGTGCCAGCAGCCCTGGCGGGGCCCTTGGTGAGCAGTACTTC
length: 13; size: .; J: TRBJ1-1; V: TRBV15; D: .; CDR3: CATSGDEHVEAFF; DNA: TGTGCCACCAGCGGAGATGAACACGTTGAAGCTTTCTTT
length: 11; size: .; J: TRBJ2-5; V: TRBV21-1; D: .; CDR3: CASSRGETQYF; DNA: TGTGCCAGCAGCCGGGGAGAGACCCAGTACTTC
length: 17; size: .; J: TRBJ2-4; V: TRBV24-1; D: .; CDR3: CATSDTRVRDMGNIQYF; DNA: TGTGCCACCAGTGATACCCGCGTCAGGGATATGGGAAACATTCAGTACTTC
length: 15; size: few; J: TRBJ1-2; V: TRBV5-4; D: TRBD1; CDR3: CASSRPGQDGLGYTF; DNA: TGTGCCAGCAGTCGACCGGGACAGGATGGATTGGGCTACACCTTC
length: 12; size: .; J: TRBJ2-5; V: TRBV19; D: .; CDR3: CASSIRQETQYF; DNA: TGTGCCAGTAGTATACGGCAAGAGACCCAGTACTTC
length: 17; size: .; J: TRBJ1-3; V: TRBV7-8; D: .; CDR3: CASSLTGYGSSGNTIYF; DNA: TGTGCCAGCAGCTTAACTGGGTACGGGAGCTCTGGAAACACCATATATTTT
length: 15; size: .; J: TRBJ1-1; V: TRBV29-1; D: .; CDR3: CSVPDGGRMNTEAFF; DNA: TGCAGCGTTCCCGACGGGGGGAGAATGAACACTGAAGCTTTCTTT
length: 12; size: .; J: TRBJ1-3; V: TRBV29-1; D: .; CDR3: CSVATDGNTIYF; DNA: TGCAGCGTTGCGACTGATGGAAACACCATATATTTT
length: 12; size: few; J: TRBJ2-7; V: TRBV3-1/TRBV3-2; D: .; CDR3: CASSNLAYEQYF; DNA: TGTGCCAGCAGTAATCTAGCCTACGAGCAGTACTTC
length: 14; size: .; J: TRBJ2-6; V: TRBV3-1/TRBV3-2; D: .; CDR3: CASSLLSGANVLTF; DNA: TGTGCCAGCAGCCTCCTCTCTGGGGCCAACGTCCTGACTTTC
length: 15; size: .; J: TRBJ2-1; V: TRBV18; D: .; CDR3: CASSPPPGEYNEQFF; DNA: TGTGCCAGCTCACCACCGCCAGGGGAATACAATGAGCAGTTCTTC
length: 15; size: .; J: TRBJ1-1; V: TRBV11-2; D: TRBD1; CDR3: CASSLQQQGGTEAFF; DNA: TGTGCCAGCAGCTTACAACAACAGGGGGGCACTGAAGCTTTCTTT
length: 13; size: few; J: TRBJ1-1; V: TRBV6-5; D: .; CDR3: CASKTGVYTEAFF; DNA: TGTGCCAGCAAGACAGGTGTATACACTGAAGCTTTCTTT
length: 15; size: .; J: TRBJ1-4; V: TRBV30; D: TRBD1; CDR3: CAWSRGPGLNEKLFF; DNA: TGTGCCTGGAGTAGGGGGCCAGGGCTTAATGAAAAACTGTTTTTT
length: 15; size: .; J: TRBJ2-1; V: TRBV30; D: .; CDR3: CAWSNALSSSNEQFF; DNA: TGTGCCTGGAGTAATGCGTTATCTAGCTCCAATGAGCAGTTCTTC
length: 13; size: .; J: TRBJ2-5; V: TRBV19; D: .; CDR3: CASKGSYQETQYF; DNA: TGTGCCAGTAAGGGGTCGTACCAAGAGACCCAGTACTTC
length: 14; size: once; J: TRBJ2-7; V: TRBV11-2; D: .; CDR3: CASSLEDRGYEQYF; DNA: TGTGCCAGCAGCTTAGAGGACAGAGGCTACGAGCAGTACTTC
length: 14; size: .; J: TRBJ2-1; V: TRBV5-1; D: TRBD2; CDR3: CASSFLGRANEQFF; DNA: TGCGCCAGCAGCTTTCTTGGGAGGGCCAATGAGCAGTTCTTC
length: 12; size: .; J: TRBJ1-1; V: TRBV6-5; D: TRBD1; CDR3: CASNDRDTEAFF; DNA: TGTGCCAGTAACGACAGGGACACTGAAGCTTTCTTT
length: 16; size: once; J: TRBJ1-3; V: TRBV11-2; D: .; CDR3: CASSRELTSFGNTIYF; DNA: TGTGCCAGCAGCCGGGAGTTAACATCTTTCGGAAACACCATATATTTT
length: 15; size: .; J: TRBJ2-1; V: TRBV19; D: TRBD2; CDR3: CASSTGLAGGNEQFF; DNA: TGTGCCAGTAGTACGGGACTAGCGGGAGGAAATGAGCAGTTCTTC
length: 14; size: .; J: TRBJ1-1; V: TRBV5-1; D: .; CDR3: CASSLEGGRTEAFF; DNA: TGCGCCAGCAGCTTAGAGGGAGGGAGGACTGAAGCTTTCTTT
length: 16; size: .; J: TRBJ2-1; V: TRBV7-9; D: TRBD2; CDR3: CASSWSWAGGENEQFF; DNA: TGTGCCAGCAGCTGGTCCTGGGCGGGAGGTGAAAATGAGCAGTTCTTC